These 28 T cell receptor beta chains share one sample of origin, sequenced in a study of early stage breast cancer tumors. Only in-frame clones appear in the TCRdb table, and some are missing; sequencing was by immunoSEQ multiplex PCR. The data show tens of thousands of clones, about nine tenths seen once. The sequenced sample was blood. The origin of the receptors is a person aged 65-85 years with breast cancer.

The gene calls are TRBV5-4 and TRBJ1-1, with 7 bases that match TRBD1. The CDR3 loop spans 16 amino acids. The germline V gene encodes CDR1 SGHNT and CDR2 YYREEE (reference sequence). J gave up 1 base and V 4 bases, and 10 bases lay outside the gene matches. As DNA, the CDR3 is TGTGCCAGCAGCCCCGCCGGGACAGCGGGGAACACTGAAGCTTTCTTT. It translates to CASSPAGTAGNTEAFF.

The J gene is TRBJ2-7, the V gene TRBV6-5; weak D call: TRBD2 (6 bases). V shed 7 bases and J shed 6 bases, with 19 bases lying between them. The CDR3 has 14 amino acids. In germline, CDR1 is MNHEY, CDR2 SVGAGI. The CDR3, as DNA: TGTGCCAGCACCGGTCGCACAGAGGGAGGCGAGCAGTACTTC. Protein product: CASTGRTEGGEQYF.

This sequence joins TRBV25-1 and TRBJ2-1; 8 nucleotides align to TRBD2. Germline V lookup: CDR1 MGHDK, CDR2 SYGVNS. V dropped 3 bases and J dropped 9; count of bases not matched to a gene: 7. The CDR3 contains 14 residues. The CDR3 sequence is CASSDAGGLIEQFF. The CDR3 DNA follows: TGTGCCAGCAGTGATGCGGGGGGTTTGATTGAGCAGTTCTTC.

This chain links TRBV11-2 with TRBJ1-4; D remains unclear. This CDR3 spans 18 amino acids. V was shortened by 5 bases and J by 1 base, with 20 bases between the two germline ends. Germline-derived CDR1 and CDR2 are SGHAT and FQNNGV. The CDR3 protein is CASSMGLNTGGTNEKLFF. CDR3 coding DNA: TGTGCCAGCAGCATGGGCCTCAACACCGGTGGAACTAATGAAAAACTGTTTTTT.

CDR3 in amino acids: CASSVRGGNTGELFF. CDR3 coding DNA: TGTGCCAGCAGCGTAAGGGGCGGGAACACCGGGGAGCTGTTTTTT. V is TRBV9 and J is TRBJ2-2, with D possibly matching TRBD1 (5 bases). Germline assignment: CDR1 SGDLS and CDR2 YYNGEE. The CDR3 is 15 amino acids. V lost 1 base, J lost 1 base, and 8 bases lay in between.

The rearrangement joins TRBV5-1 to TRBJ2-7; 12 bases align to TRBD1. V lost 2 bases and J lost 4; bases outside the gene matches: 4. Germline CDR1 reads SGHRS; CDR2 reads YFSETQ. CDR3 length: 15 residues. This CDR3 reads CASSLGTGGEYEQYF. CDR3 bases: TGCGCCAGCAGCTTAGGGACAGGGGGCGAGTACGAGCAGTACTTC.

The chain carries TRBV30 and TRBJ2-3, with D tentatively TRBD2 (7 bases). V lost 0 bases, J lost 6 bases, and 22 bases lay in between. The length of the CDR3 is 17 residues. Per the germline V gene, CDR1 is GTSNPN and CDR2 is SVGIG (reference sequence). This CDR3 is CAWSVRGVSGVADTQYF. CDR3 in DNA: TGTGCCTGGAGTGTACGGGGGGTGTCAGGGGTTGCGGATACGCAGTATTTT.

The chain is built from TRBV28 and TRBJ1-6; TRBD1 matches at 12 bases. CDR1 is MDHEN and CDR2 is SYDVKM in the germline V gene. The CDR3 loop spans 14 amino acids. V dropped 7 bases and J dropped 8; count of bases not matched to a gene: 3. The CDR3 nucleotides are TGTGCCAGCACGGGACAGGGGGCCGATTCACCCCTCCACTTT. This encodes CASTGQGADSPLHF.

This chain links TRBV6-5 with TRBJ1-2, with 8 bases identical to TRBD1. Germline V gene sequence: CDR1 MNHEY, CDR2 SVGAGI. This CDR3 region has 13 residues. The junction had 6 bases not matched to a gene; V was cut back by 8 bases and J by 4 bases. The CDR3 DNA reads as TGTGCCAGCCGGACAGGGCGCAGCTATGGCTACACCTTC. This gives the protein CASRTGRSYGYTF.

As to this clone: It is unclear where the CDR3 begins or ends on the DNA, so no DNA is shown, and the CDR3 is as TCRdb lists it. The V gene is TRBV29-1, the J gene TRBJ2-2; TRBD1, the table's D call, lacks a check against the DNA. With termini counted, the CDR3 has 15 amino acids. Germline V lookup: CDR1 SQVTM, CDR2 ANQGSEA. Here the CDR3 reads CSVGDRGRTPGSCFF.

This clone was counted once. DNA of the CDR3: TGTGCCTGGAGTTCCCCAGGTGCGGGCCGGGATACGCAGTATTTT. It is translated as CAWSSPGAGRDTQYF. This chain connects TRBV30 to TRBJ2-3; D is possibly TRBD2 (5 bases). The CDR3 has 15 residues. Germline CDR1 is GTSNPN and CDR2 is SVGIG (reference sequence). V was trimmed by 2 bases and J by 6 bases, leaving 18 bases between them.

This chain joins TRBV30 and TRBJ1-1, with 7 bases aligning to TRBD1. CDR1 is GTSNPN, CDR2 SVGIG, per germline (reference sequence). The ends lost 3 bases at V and 3 bases at J; junction bases unmatched: 4. The CDR3 covers 13 residues. The CDR3 DNA follows: TGTGCCTGGAGAAGGGACAGCTACACTGAAGCTTTCTTT. Translated, it gives CAWRRDSYTEAFF.

This clone was recorded only once. The chain recombines TRBV18 with TRBJ2-7; 7 positions match TRBD1. V lost 3 bases, J lost 0 bases, and 2 bases stayed unmatched. The germline V gene encodes CDR1 KGHSH and CDR2 LQKENI. This CDR3 region has 14 residues. This CDR3 reads CASSPGTDSYEQYF. For the CDR3, the DNA is TGTGCCAGCTCACCCGGGACAGACTCCTACGAGCAGTACTTC.

This clone was detected once. The J gene is TRBJ1-5, the V gene TRBV19; weak D call: TRBD1 (5 bases). V lost 3 bases and J lost 3, with 18 bases in between. This CDR3 is built from 17 residues. Per the germline V gene, CDR1 is LNHDA and CDR2 is SQIVND (reference sequence). The CDR3 region has the DNA TGTGCCAGTAGTATGAGACAGAGACCTGCCGCCAATCAGCCCCAGCATTTT. This gives the protein CASSMRQRPAANQPQHF. Full variable domain (rest looked up from reference TRBV19 and TRBJ1-5): DGGITQSPKYLFRKEGQNVTLSCEQNLNHDAMYWYRQDPGQGLRLIYYSQIVNDFQKGDIAEGYSVSREKKESFPLTVTSAQKNPTAFYLCASSMRQRPAANQPQHFGDGTRLSIL.

The chain recombines TRBV7-2 with TRBJ1-1; 8 positions agree with TRBD1. The CDR3 covers 15 residues. The ends lost 1 base at V and 11 bases at J; junction bases unmatched: 12. CDR1 is SGHTA and CDR2 is FQGNSA in the germline V gene. The CDR3 here is CASSLDRDRPARAFF. The CDR3 nucleotides are TGTGCCAGCAGCTTAGACCGGGACAGGCCCGCGCGGGCTTTCTTT.

V usage is TRBV7-9 and J usage is TRBJ2-3; TRBD2 matches at 13 bases. The CDR3 has 16 amino acids. CDR1 is SEHNR and CDR2 is FQNEAQ in the germline V gene (reference sequence). Trimming cost V 5 bases and J 2 bases; bases outside gene matches: 4. The CDR3 nucleotides are TGTGCCAGCAGCCCTGGACTAGCGGGGGACACAGATACGCAGTATTTT. As protein: CASSPGLAGDTDTQYF.

There are a few counts of this clone. This chain links TRBV28 with TRBJ1-2; D unresolved. The length of the CDR3 is 12 residues. Looked up from germline, CDR1 is MDHEN and CDR2 is SYDVKM. The ends were cut back, 3 bases at V and 7 bases at J, with 9 bases in the middle. The DNA of the CDR3 is TGTGCCAGCAGTTTGTACGAACTTGGCTACACCTTC. Translation gives CASSLYELGYTF.

This rearrangement joins TRBV9 to TRBJ2-2; D remains ambiguous. V was clipped by 0 bases and J by 1 base, with 10 bases between them. Germline values: CDR1 SGDLS, CDR2 YYNGEE. The CDR3 totals 16 residues. The CDR3 region is CASSVASAGNTGELFF. The CDR3 DNA reads TGTGCCAGCAGCGTAGCTTCGGCAGGGAACACCGGGGAGCTGTTTTTT.

This chain links TRBV5-4 with TRBJ1-4, with 7 bases that match TRBD1. CDR3 length equals 14 residues. With V trimmed by 2 bases and J by 5 bases, 3 bases remained unmatched. Germline loops: CDR1 SGHNT, CDR2 YYREEE (reference sequence). The CDR3 loop is CASSFLDRNEKLFF. CDR3 sequence (DNA): TGTGCCAGCAGCTTCCTGGACAGGAATGAAAAACTGTTTTTT.

This clone was picked up one time. The V gene is TRBV7-2, the J gene TRBJ2-1; TRBD2 matches 10 bases. This CDR3 is 15 amino acids long. In germline, CDR1 is SGHTA, CDR2 FQGNSA. V shed 3 bases, J shed 7 bases, and the junction held 6 bases outside the gene matches. This CDR3 reads CASSFTRLAGNEQFF. The CDR3 region has the DNA TGTGCCAGCAGCTTTACGCGACTAGCGGGTAATGAGCAGTTCTTC.

This clone has only one observation. The chain combines TRBV4-2 with TRBJ2-1, with 8 bases identical to TRBD2. The CDR3 covers 15 residues. Germline values: CDR1 LGHNA, CDR2 YNFKEQ. Trimming removed 4 bases from V and 5 bases from J; junction bases left unmatched: 7. CDR3 residues: CASSPGGRLNNEQFF. The CDR3 DNA is TGTGCCAGCAGCCCGGGGGGGCGACTCAACAATGAGCAGTTCTTC.

The chain is built from TRBV4-1 and TRBJ2-4; tentative D call: TRBD2 (6 bases). Germline values: CDR1 MGHRA, CDR2 YSYEKL. The CDR3 spans 16 residues. Deletions cut 5 bases from V and 3 bases from J, with 17 bases between. Here the CDR3 DNA reads TGCGCCAGCAGCAAAGGGACTCGGACGGACAAAAACATTCAGTACTTC. Its protein product is CASSKGTRTDKNIQYF.

The J gene is TRBJ1-1, the V gene TRBV7-2, with no clear D. CDR3 size: 13 residues. The ends were cut back, 10 bases at V and 0 bases at J, with 12 bases in the middle. CDR1 and CDR2 from the germline V gene are SGHTA and FQGNSA. The CDR3 loop is CATGSYMNTEAFF. DNA for the CDR3: TGTGCCACCGGGAGTTACATGAACACTGAAGCTTTCTTT.

The rearrangement links TRBV7-8 to TRBJ2-5; TRBD1 matches 9 bases. Trimming cost V 3 bases and J 4 bases; bases outside gene matches: 6. The CDR3 is 15 amino acids. In germline, CDR1 is SGHVS, CDR2 FQNEAQ. The CDR3 is CASSFVGQGSETQYF. The CDR3 DNA reads as TGTGCCAGCAGCTTCGTGGGACAGGGCTCAGAGACCCAGTACTTC.

This chain links TRBV9 with TRBJ2-1, with TRBD1 as a possible D gene (6 bases). Germline CDR1 and CDR2: SGDLS and YYNGEE. V shed 2 bases and J shed 6 bases, with 15 bases lying between them. The CDR3 is 15 amino acids. The chain's CDR3 is CASSVPRGEINEQFF. Here the CDR3 DNA reads TGTGCCAGCAGCGTTCCCAGGGGTGAAATCAATGAGCAGTTCTTC.

This chain uses TRBV7-9 with TRBJ1-1, with TRBD1 identical over 7 bases. The V gene end was trimmed by 1 base and the J gene end by 0 bases; junction bases not matched to a gene: 2. Germline V gene sequence: CDR1 SEHNR, CDR2 FQNEAQ (reference sequence). The CDR3 is made up of 15 amino acids. The CDR3 sequence is CASSLDGTVNTEAFF. For the CDR3, the DNA is TGTGCCAGCAGCTTAGATGGGACAGTGAACACTGAAGCTTTCTTT.

The chain joins TRBV6-5 to TRBJ1-2, with 7 bases matching TRBD1. The CDR3 has 13 residues. Germline V gene data show CDR1 as MNHEY and CDR2 as SVGAGI. J gave up 8 bases and V 6 bases, and 9 bases lay outside the gene matches. The CDR3 reads CASSSIRQGGYTF. The CDR3 region has the DNA TGTGCCAGCAGCTCTATTCGACAGGGCGGCTACACCTTC.

The chain carries TRBV4-1 and TRBJ1-2, with 10 bases identical to TRBD1. There are 16 residues in the CDR3. CDR1 and CDR2 (germline): MGHRA, YSYEKL. Trimming removed 1 base from V and 5 bases from J; junction bases left unmatched: 7. The CDR3 DNA reads TGCGCCAGCAGCCAAGGAATCGACAGGGGGCTATATGGCTACACCTTC. Translated, it gives CASSQGIDRGLYGYTF.